The entry below describes one T cell receptor beta chain. Its specificity is not known. The protocol was immunoSEQ multiplex PCR, while the TCRdb copy is restricted to in-frame clones and leaves out a portion. The sample contains about 140,000 clones, around 86% of which appear only once. The data originate from a study of Ad26.COV2.S vaccination and SARS-CoV-2 variants. Findings and caveats of the study: CD8+ and CD4+ T cells specific for spike reportedly responded with substantial breadth after vaccination. Vaccine recipients and placebo recipients showed similar non-spike TCR breadth. From the TCR breadth and depth analyses, total T cell responses may have been underestimated. Compared with placebo recipients, vaccine recipients had higher spike-specific TCR breadth.

The germline gives CDR1 MNHEY, CDR2 SVGAGI. Trimming left V 2 bases short and J 3 bases short, with 7 bases between. The CDR3 is 13 residues long. The rearrangement links TRBV6-5 to TRBJ1-1; a possible D gene is TRBD1 (6 bases). Here the sequenced sample was peripheral blood, taken after recovery from COVID-19. The source of this sequence is a human donor who had recovered from COVID-19. As DNA, the CDR3 is TGTGCCAGCAGTTACGAGGGGGACACTGAAGCTTTCTTT. Amino acids: CASSYEGDTEAFF.